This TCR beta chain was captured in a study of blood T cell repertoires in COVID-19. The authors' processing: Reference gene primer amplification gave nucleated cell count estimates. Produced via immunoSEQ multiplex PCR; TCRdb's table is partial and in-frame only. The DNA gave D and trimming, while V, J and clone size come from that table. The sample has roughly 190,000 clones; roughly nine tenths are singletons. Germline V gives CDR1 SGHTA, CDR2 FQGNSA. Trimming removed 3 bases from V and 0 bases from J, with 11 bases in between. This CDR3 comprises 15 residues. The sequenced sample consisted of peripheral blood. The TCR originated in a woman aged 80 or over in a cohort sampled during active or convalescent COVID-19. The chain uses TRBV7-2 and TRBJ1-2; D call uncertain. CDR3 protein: CASSFDYIPNYGYTF. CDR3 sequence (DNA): TGTGCCAGCAGCTTTGACTATATCCCTAACTATGGCTACACCTTC.